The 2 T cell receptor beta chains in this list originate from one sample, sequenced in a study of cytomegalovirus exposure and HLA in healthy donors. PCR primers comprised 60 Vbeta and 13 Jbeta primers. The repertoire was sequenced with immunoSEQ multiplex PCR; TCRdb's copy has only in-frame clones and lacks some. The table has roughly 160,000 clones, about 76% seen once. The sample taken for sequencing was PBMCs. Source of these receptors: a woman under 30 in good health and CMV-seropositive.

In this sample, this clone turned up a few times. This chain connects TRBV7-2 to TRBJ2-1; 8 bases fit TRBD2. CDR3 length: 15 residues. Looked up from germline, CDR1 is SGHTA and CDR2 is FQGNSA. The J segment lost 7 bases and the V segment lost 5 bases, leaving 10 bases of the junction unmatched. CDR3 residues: CASSVTSGYRNEQFF. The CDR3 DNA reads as TGTGCCAGCAGCGTTACTAGCGGATATCGTAATGAGCAGTTCTTC. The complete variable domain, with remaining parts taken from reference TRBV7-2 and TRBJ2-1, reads GAGVSQSPSNKVTEKGKDVELRCDPISGHTALYWYRQSLGQGLEFLIYFQGNSAPDKSGLPSDRFSAERTGGSVSTLTIQRTQQEDSAVYLCASSVTSGYRNEQFFGPGTRLTVL.

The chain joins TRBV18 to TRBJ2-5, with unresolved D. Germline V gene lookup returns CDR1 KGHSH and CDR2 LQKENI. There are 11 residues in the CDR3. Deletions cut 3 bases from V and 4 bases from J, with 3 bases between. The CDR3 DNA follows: TGTGCCAGCTCACCGAGAGAGACCCAGTACTTC. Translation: CASSPRETQYF.